Below are 11 T cell receptor beta chains sequenced from a single sample in a study of T cells in localized non-small cell lung cancer. The data were produced by immunoSEQ multiplex PCR, yet TCRdb's version contains in-frame clones alone and is incomplete. The data show about 92,000 clones, with approximately 90% seen just once and approximately 4% held by the top ten. Sequences were derived from PBMCs, sampled before any cancer treatment. Source of these receptors: a woman between 35 and 70 years old with stage II squamous cell lung carcinoma.

The chain recombines TRBV30 with TRBJ2-1; D remains unclear. The CDR3 runs 11 residues. Per germline, CDR1 GTSNPN and CDR2 SVGIG (reference sequence). The CDR3 DNA reads as TGTGCGTCGGGCTCCTACAATGAGCAGTTCTTC. Translation gives CASGSYNEQFF.

This clone was seen more than once but under ten times. The J gene is TRBJ2-5, the V gene TRBV19; 11 nucleotides line up with TRBD2. V shed 4 bases and J 9 bases; nucleotides not matched to a gene: 13. The length of the CDR3 is 16 residues. Germline CDR1 and CDR2: LNHDA and SQIVND (reference sequence). CDR3 DNA sequence: TGTGCCAGTAGTACCCTGGGACTAGCGGACCGGGCGGCCCAGTACTTC. Its translation: CASSTLGLADRAAQYF.

The chain has TRBV30 and TRBJ2-1; no definite D call. Trimming left V 4 bases short and J 5 bases short, with 6 bases between. The CDR3 totals 11 residues. In germline, CDR1 is GTSNPN, CDR2 SVGIG (reference sequence). CDR3 DNA: TGTGCCTGGACGCAAGACAATGAGCAGTTCTTC. Its translation is CAWTQDNEQFF. Looking up the rest from reference TRBV30 and TRBJ2-1 gives the full variable domain: SQTIHQWPATLVQPVGSPLSLECTVEGTSNPNLYWYRQAAGRGLQLLFYSVGIGQISSEVPQNLSASRPQDRQFILSSKKLLLSDSGFYLCAWTQDNEQFFGPGTRLTVL.

The chain recombines TRBV6-6 with TRBJ2-5; no reliable D call. Trimming took 2 bases from V and 4 from J, leaving 8 bases between them. The V gene's germline CDR1 is MNHNY and CDR2 SVGAGI (reference sequence). This CDR3 spans 13 amino acids. The CDR3 reads CASSYTDRETQYF. Written as DNA, the CDR3 is TGTGCCAGCAGTTACACGGACCGAGAGACCCAGTACTTC.

The rearrangement links TRBV25-1 to TRBJ1-5; TRBD1 aligns across 9 bases. Germline CDR1 reads MGHDK; CDR2 reads SYGVNS. V trimming: 5 bases; J trimming: 6 bases; junction bases outside the gene matches: 11. This CDR3 has 16 amino acids. Here the CDR3 DNA reads TGTGCCAGCAGTACTACAGGGGGCCCTATCGCTCAGCCCCAGCATTTT. Protein sequence: CASSTTGGPIAQPQHF.

V gene TRBV2 combines with J gene TRBJ2-3; 7 bases are shared with TRBD1. Germline CDR1 reads SNHLY; CDR2 reads FYNNEI. This CDR3 spans 14 amino acids. V was clipped by 4 bases and J by 3 bases; unmatched bases: 4. The CDR3, as DNA: TGTGCCAGCAGTGGACAGGGTAGAACAGATACGCAGTATTTT. Its translation: CASSGQGRTDTQYF.

This chain joins TRBV7-9 and TRBJ1-1; tentative D call: TRBD1 (6 bases). The germline CDR1 and CDR2 sequences are SEHNR and FQNEAQ (reference sequence). Deletions cut 7 bases from V and 8 bases from J, with 17 bases between. This CDR3 contains 13 residues. CDR3: CASTKRGQGEAFF. CDR3 DNA: TGTGCCAGCACCAAACGGGGGCAGGGCGAAGCTTTCTTT.

The chain recombines TRBV10-2 with TRBJ2-5; D call uncertain. The CDR3 sequence is 12 residues long. The V end lost 3 bases, the J end lost 2 bases, and 4 bases lay between the germline ends. Germline CDR1 WSHSY, CDR2 SAAADI. The CDR3 loop reads CASSDRQETQYF. Written as DNA, the CDR3 is TGCGCCAGCAGTGACAGACAAGAGACCCAGTACTTC.

The chain joins TRBV5-4 to TRBJ2-7; no clear D gene. This CDR3 comprises 12 residues. Germline CDR1 is SGHNT and CDR2 is YYREEE (reference sequence). V was trimmed by 3 bases and J by 3 bases, leaving 7 bases between them. This chain's CDR3 is CASSSPSYEQYF. CDR3 sequence (DNA): TGTGCCAGCAGCTCCCCTAGCTACGAGCAGTACTTC.

The chain employs TRBV6-5 and TRBJ2-1, with D perhaps TRBD2 (6 bases). Looked up from germline, CDR1 is MNHEY and CDR2 is SVGAGI. V gave up 5 bases and J gave up 10 bases, with 12 bases separating them. CDR3 length equals 12 residues. This chain's CDR3 is CASSTTRDEQFF. The CDR3 DNA sequence: TGTGCCAGCAGTACGACTAGAGACGAGCAGTTCTTC.

This clone was seen only once. The J gene is TRBJ1-1, the V gene TRBV5-3; maybe TRBD1 (6 bases). TRBV5-3 is assigned to the ORF class and has an uncertain function. The CDR3 is made up of 15 amino acids. Trimming took off 6 bases at V and 3 bases at J, with 18 bases between the two ends. CDR3 region: CARIGGGKVDTEAFF. The CDR3, as DNA: TGTGCCAGAATCGGCGGGGGCAAGGTGGACACTGAAGCTTTCTTT.